This T cell receptor beta chain was identified during a study of T cells in Graves' hyperthyroidism and ophthalmopathy. This clonotype was observed at least ten times. CDR3 size: 14 residues. J lost 4 bases, V lost 5 bases, and 8 bases had no gene match. There were TCR beta CDR3 regions amplified from RNA transcripts. TCR CDR3 regions were first amplified by RT-PCR with HTBI primers. TCRdb called the multiplex PCR reads again in MiXCR, with one record for every CDR3 protein. The table shows approximately 600,000 distinct CDR3 sequences, with roughly 13% occurring only once. The gene calls are TRBV12-3 or TRBV12-4 and TRBJ2-7; 7 bases map to TRBD2. The TCR originated in a woman in her twenties or thirties with Graves' hyperthyroidism that later progressed to Graves' ophthalmopathy. Sequenced input: blood. This chain's CDR3 is CASSRRGSVYEQYF. As DNA, the CDR3 is TGTGCCAGCAGTCGGCGCGGGAGTGTTTACGAGCAGTACTTC.